The 22 T cell receptor beta chains below come from one sample, sequenced in a study of CD8+ T cells in alopecia areata (dated by TCRdb to the late 2010s). Library prep was done by the immunoSEQ multiplex PCR assay. For TCR sequencing, RNA was extracted from every sample and reverse transcribed into cDNA to serve as template. Not all clones reach the TCRdb copy of this immuneACCESS table, which keeps in-frame sequences only. Checked studies attribute under half of the gap to unresolved V genes and leave the rest unexplained. The sample table holds over 90,000 clones, of which about 60% were seen once. In total, the top ten clones hold around 8.5% of the sample. What was sequenced was CD4+ T cells sorted from blood. The receptors stem from a human donor in good health.

There are a few counts of this clone. This rearrangement joins TRBV29-1 to TRBJ1-2, with 8 bases that match TRBD1. The CDR3 covers 14 residues. Trimming removed 1 base from V and 2 bases from J; junction bases left unmatched: 3. The germline V gene has CDR1 SQVTM and CDR2 ANQGSEA. DNA of the CDR3: TGCAGCGTTGAAGGGACAGGGAGCAACTATGGCTACACCTTC. Protein product: CSVEGTGSNYGYTF.

This chain joins TRBV10-3 and TRBJ2-2; D unclear. The CDR3 loop spans 15 amino acids. V was shortened by 3 bases and J by 1 base, with 9 bases between the two germline ends. Germline V lookup: CDR1 ENHRY, CDR2 SYGVKD. The DNA of the CDR3 is TGTGCCATCAGTGATTTTGGGGTGAACACCGGGGAGCTGTTTTTT. Protein product: CAISDFGVNTGELFF.

The chain's CDR3 is CASSQDPAANTEAFF. The CDR3 DNA follows: TGCGCCAGCAGCCAAGATCCGGCAGCGAACACTGAAGCTTTCTTT. The J gene is TRBJ1-1, the V gene TRBV4-3; D uncertain. V shed 0 bases and J shed 1 base, with 9 bases lying between them. The germline V gene encodes CDR1 LGHNA and CDR2 YSLEER. The CDR3 is made up of 15 amino acids.

This clone has only a few counts. V usage is TRBV29-1 and J usage is TRBJ2-1, with D hard to call. Trimming stripped 4 bases from V and 7 bases from J, with 17 bases between. The CDR3 loop spans 14 amino acids. Per germline, CDR1 SQVTM and CDR2 ANQGSEA. As DNA, the CDR3 is TGCAGCGTTGCACACCAGACCCCTCGAAATGAGCAGTTCTTC. It translates to CSVAHQTPRNEQFF.

This clone has more than one count but fewer than ten. V is TRBV6-1 and J is TRBJ1-1; D not resolved. Per the germline V gene, CDR1 is MNHNS and CDR2 is SASEGT. V lost 5 bases and J 5 bases, leaving 9 bases between the germline ends. The CDR3 spans 12 residues. CDR3 sequence reads: CASSRLKTEAFF. Written as DNA, the CDR3 is TGTGCCAGCAGTCGGTTAAAGACTGAAGCTTTCTTT.

The rearrangement uses TRBV2 and TRBJ2-7; the match to TRBD2 covers 7 bases. Germline CDR1 is SNHLY and CDR2 is FYNNEI. The CDR3 is 15 residues long. V shed 7 bases, J shed 7 bases, and the junction held 16 bases outside the gene matches. The CDR3 region is CASTKEGGQRGEQYF. The CDR3 coding sequence is TGTGCCAGCACCAAAGAGGGAGGGCAGCGTGGTGAGCAGTACTTC.

The rearrangement uses TRBV5-1 and TRBJ2-7; 9 bases fit TRBD1. CDR1 and CDR2 (germline): SGHRS, YFSETQ. This CDR3 has 14 residues. Unmatched junction bases numbered 5, after V lost 1 base and J lost 6 bases. DNA for the CDR3: TGCGCCAGCAGCTTGCGGGACAGGGCAGTCGAGCAGTACTTC. Protein: CASSLRDRAVEQYF.

The chain combines TRBV7-2 with TRBJ2-3, with a tentative D call TRBD2 (7 bases). Germline V gene sequence: CDR1 SGHTA, CDR2 FQGNSA. The ends were cut back, 4 bases at V and 1 base at J, with 18 bases in the middle. CDR3 length equals 17 residues. CDR3 sequence reads: CASSSSPFGGRTDTQYF. The CDR3, as DNA: TGTGCCAGCAGCTCGTCCCCTTTCGGGGGGCGCACAGATACGCAGTATTTT.

The table lists this clone with a few counts. The J gene is TRBJ2-2, the V gene TRBV10-3; D unclear. The germline V gene has CDR1 ENHRY and CDR2 SYGVKD. Trimming removed 3 bases from V and 0 bases from J, with 5 bases in between. CDR3 size: 14 residues. The CDR3 sequence: CAISERPNTGELFF. CDR3 nucleotide sequence: TGTGCCATCAGTGAACGCCCGAACACCGGGGAGCTGTTTTTT.

This chain joins TRBV6-6 and TRBJ2-7; TRBD1 matches 10 bases. Trimming at V came to 6 bases and at J to 3 bases, leaving 5 bases not matched to a gene. This CDR3 is 14 amino acids long. The V gene's germline CDR1 is MNHNY and CDR2 SVGAGI (reference sequence). The CDR3 sequence is CASRLRDRGYEQYF. CDR3 bases: TGTGCCAGCAGGTTGCGGGACAGGGGCTACGAGCAGTACTTC.

The chain has TRBV29-1 and TRBJ2-7; 7 bases map to TRBD1. CDR1 and CDR2 from the germline V gene are SQVTM and ANQGSEA. The ends lost 4 bases at V and 3 bases at J; junction bases unmatched: 6. This CDR3 has 13 residues. The CDR3 sequence: CSVGLGGGYEQYF. The CDR3 DNA reads TGCAGCGTTGGGTTAGGGGGCGGCTACGAGCAGTACTTC.

The V and J genes are TRBV7-9 and TRBJ2-5; D gene uncertain. The germline V gene has CDR1 SEHNR and CDR2 FQNEAQ (reference sequence). Trimming stripped 2 bases from V and 5 bases from J, with 12 bases between. The CDR3 extends over 14 amino acids. The CDR3 here is CASSLTSAGETQYF. The DNA for the CDR3 is TGTGCCAGCAGCTTAACCTCCGCCGGGGAGACCCAGTACTTC.

The chain combines TRBV7-9 with TRBJ2-5; 8 bases fit TRBD2. The CDR3 totals 13 residues. In germline, CDR1 is SEHNR, CDR2 FQNEAQ (reference sequence). After removal of 5 bases from V and 4 bases from J, the junction contained 3 bases not matched to a gene. Here the CDR3 DNA reads TGTGCCAGCAGCCTCCGGGGGGGAGAGACCCAGTACTTC. Protein product: CASSLRGGETQYF.

This rearrangement joins TRBV13 to TRBJ2-7; no clear D. V was clipped by 0 bases and J by 2 bases, with 11 bases between them. CDR1 and CDR2 from the germline V gene are PRHDT and FYEKMQ (reference sequence). The CDR3 is made up of 15 amino acids. CDR3 coding DNA: TGTGCCAGCAGCTTAGGCGAATCTAGAGCCTACGAGCAGTACTTC. It yields the protein CASSLGESRAYEQYF.

The rearrangement links TRBV7-9 to TRBJ1-1; a weak D match, TRBD1 (6 bases). Looked up from germline, CDR1 is SEHNR and CDR2 is FQNEAQ (reference sequence). V was clipped by 5 bases and J by 8 bases, with 15 bases between them. CDR3 length: 13 residues. The chain's CDR3 is CASSPSQGSEAFF. CDR3 sequence (DNA): TGTGCCAGCAGCCCCTCTCAGGGGTCGGAAGCTTTCTTT.

The CDR3 loop is CASKGQEAGEQYF. CDR3 nucleotides: TGTGCCAGCAAAGGACAGGAGGCCGGGGAGCAGTACTTC. This chain uses TRBV2 with TRBJ2-7, with 7 bases fitting TRBD1. Germline V gives CDR1 SNHLY, CDR2 FYNNEI. Trimming took 7 bases from V and 7 from J; bases not matched to a gene: 10. This CDR3 has 13 residues. The whole variable domain, filled in from reference TRBV2 and TRBJ2-7, reads EPEVTQTPSHQVTQMGQEVILRCVPISNHLYFYWYRQILGQKVEFLVSFYNNEISEKSEIFDDQFSVERPDGSNFTLKIRSTKLEDSAMYFCASKGQEAGEQYFGPGTRLTVT.

The chain combines TRBV27 with TRBJ2-5; D is possibly TRBD1 (6 bases). V was pared by 4 bases and J by 5 bases, with 17 bases between. The CDR3 has 15 residues. CDR1 MNHEY and CDR2 SMNVEV come from the germline V gene (reference sequence). The CDR3 sequence is CASSSYTGSVETQYF. The CDR3 DNA reads TGTGCCAGCAGTTCCTATACAGGGTCCGTGGAGACCCAGTACTTC.

By sample share, this clone is medium-sized. This chain uses TRBV2 with TRBJ2-3; D gene unclear. This CDR3 region has 12 residues. Germline CDR1 and CDR2: SNHLY and FYNNEI. V lost 7 bases to trimming and J lost 0 bases, with 5 bases between them. In DNA, the CDR3 is TGTGCCAGCACCCGGAGCACAGATACGCAGTATTTT. Residues: CASTRSTDTQYF.

The chain carries TRBV18 and TRBJ2-1, with 10 nucleotides matching TRBD2. The junction had 11 bases not matched to a gene; V was cut back by 3 bases and J by 9 bases. Germline values: CDR1 KGHSH, CDR2 LQKENI. There are 16 residues in the CDR3. The CDR3 here is CASSPNLAGASFEQFF. Written as DNA, the CDR3 is TGTGCCAGCTCACCGAATCTAGCGGGGGCTTCTTTTGAGCAGTTCTTC.

This chain joins TRBV4-3 and TRBJ2-7; 10 positions agree with TRBD2. Germline loops: CDR1 LGHNA, CDR2 YSLEER. V lost 1 base and J lost 3; bases outside the gene matches: 6. This CDR3 is built from 16 residues. The CDR3 sequence is CASSQGLAGGDYEQYF. CDR3 DNA sequence: TGCGCCAGCAGCCAAGGACTAGCGGGCGGCGACTACGAGCAGTACTTC.

The genes are TRBV15 and TRBJ2-7; no definite D call. This CDR3 spans 12 amino acids. V lost 1 base and J 7 bases, leaving 8 bases between the germline ends. Germline CDR1 reads LNHNV; CDR2 reads YYDKDF (reference sequence). CDR3 loop: CATSRGEREQYF. The CDR3 DNA sequence: TGTGCCACCAGCAGAGGAGAGAGGGAGCAGTACTTC. The full variable domain, in which reference TRBV15 and TRBJ2-7 provide the parts outside the CDR3, is DAMVIQNPRYQVTQFGKPVTLSCSQTLNHNVMYWYQQKSSQAPKLLFHYYDKDFNNEADTPDNFQSRRPNTSFCFLDIRSPGLGDTAMYLCATSRGEREQYFGPGTRLTVT.

This clone was observed a handful of times. V is TRBV30 and J is TRBJ1-5; unclear D gene. The CDR3 extends over 12 amino acids. CDR1 is GTSNPN and CDR2 is SVGIG in the germline V gene (reference sequence). Trimming took off 5 bases at V and 8 bases at J, with 13 bases between the two ends. The DNA for the CDR3 is TGTGCCTGGTCGGACTTTGCGGAGCCCCAGCATTTT. Its protein is CAWSDFAEPQHF.